Given below is one T cell receptor (beta chain) in context. The V end was cut by 0 bases, the J end by 5 bases, with 15 bases between. Germline lookup yields CDR1 LGHNA and CDR2 YSLEER. The CDR3 length is 16 residues. The sample comes from a study of T cells after yellow fever vaccination. 5'RACE template switching produced TCR cDNA carrying a universal primer site and UMIs. TCRdb fed the 5' RACE reads into MiXCR, producing one record per CDR3 protein. Counted here are approximately 510,000 distinct CDR3 sequences, 21% occurring once; the ten biggest clones make up about 16%. The clonotype was recovered from a man in his late teens or twenties who received the YFV17D yellow fever vaccine. This rearrangement joins TRBV4-3 to TRBJ2-3; D possibly corresponds to TRBD2 (7 bases). This material consisted of PBMCs, taken approximately 20 days after the first yellow fever vaccination. The CDR3 sequence: CASSQEGERGQDTQYF. Here the CDR3 DNA reads TGCGCCAGCAGCCAAGAGGGTGAGCGGGGACAAGATACGCAGTATTTT.